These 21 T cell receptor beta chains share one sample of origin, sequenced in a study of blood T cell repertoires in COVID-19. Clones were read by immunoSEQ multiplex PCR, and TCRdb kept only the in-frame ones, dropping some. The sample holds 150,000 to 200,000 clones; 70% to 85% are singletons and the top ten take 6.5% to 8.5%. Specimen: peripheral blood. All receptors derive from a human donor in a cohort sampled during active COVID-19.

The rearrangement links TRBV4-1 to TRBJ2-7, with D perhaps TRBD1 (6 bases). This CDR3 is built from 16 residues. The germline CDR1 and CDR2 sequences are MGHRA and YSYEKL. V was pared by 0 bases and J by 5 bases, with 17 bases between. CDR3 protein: CASSQDPAGDGNEQYF. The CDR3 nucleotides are TGCGCCAGCAGCCAAGACCCGGCAGGGGACGGAAACGAGCAGTACTTC.

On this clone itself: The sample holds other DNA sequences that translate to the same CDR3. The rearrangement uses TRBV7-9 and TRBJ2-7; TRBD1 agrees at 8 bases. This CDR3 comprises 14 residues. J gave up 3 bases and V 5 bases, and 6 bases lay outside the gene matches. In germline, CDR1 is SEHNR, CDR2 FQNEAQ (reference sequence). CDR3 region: CASSPRTGSYEQYF. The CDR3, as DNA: TGTGCCAGCAGCCCTCGGACAGGGAGCTACGAGCAGTACTTC.

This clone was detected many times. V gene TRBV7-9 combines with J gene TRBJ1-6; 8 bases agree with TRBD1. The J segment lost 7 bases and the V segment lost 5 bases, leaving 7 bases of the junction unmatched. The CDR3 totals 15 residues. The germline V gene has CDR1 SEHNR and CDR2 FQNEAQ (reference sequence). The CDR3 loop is CASSPQGARNSPLHF. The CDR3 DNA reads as TGTGCCAGCAGCCCCCAGGGGGCAAGGAATTCACCCCTCCACTTT.

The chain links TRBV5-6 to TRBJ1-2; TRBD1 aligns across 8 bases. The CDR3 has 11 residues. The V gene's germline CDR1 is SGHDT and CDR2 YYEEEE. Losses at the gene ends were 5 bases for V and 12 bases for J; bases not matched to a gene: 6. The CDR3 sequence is CASRRQGQHTF. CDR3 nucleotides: TGTGCCAGCAGGAGACAGGGGCAACACACCTTC.

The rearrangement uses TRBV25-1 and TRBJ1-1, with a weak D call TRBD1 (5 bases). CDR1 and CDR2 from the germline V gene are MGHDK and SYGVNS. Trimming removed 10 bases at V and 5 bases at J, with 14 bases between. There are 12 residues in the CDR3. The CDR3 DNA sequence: TGTGCCACCGCCTCGCGGGGGACTGAAGCTTTCTTT. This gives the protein CATASRGTEAFF.

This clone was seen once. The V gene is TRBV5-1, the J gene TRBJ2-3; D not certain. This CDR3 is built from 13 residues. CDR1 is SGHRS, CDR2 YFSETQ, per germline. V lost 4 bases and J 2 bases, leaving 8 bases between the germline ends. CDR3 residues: CASSPGPTDTQYF. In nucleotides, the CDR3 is TGCGCCAGCAGCCCTGGCCCCACAGATACGCAGTATTTT.

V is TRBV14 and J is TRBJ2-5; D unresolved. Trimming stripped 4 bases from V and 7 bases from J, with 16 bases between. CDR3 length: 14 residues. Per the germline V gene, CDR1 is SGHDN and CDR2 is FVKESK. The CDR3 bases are TGTGCCAGCAGCCTCGGGTCCCCCCCGGCGACCCAGTACTTC. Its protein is CASSLGSPPATQYF.

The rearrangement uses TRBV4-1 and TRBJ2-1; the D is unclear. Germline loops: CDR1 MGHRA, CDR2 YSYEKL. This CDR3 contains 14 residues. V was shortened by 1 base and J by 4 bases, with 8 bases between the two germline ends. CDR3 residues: CASSQGSDYNEQFF. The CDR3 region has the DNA TGCGCCAGCAGCCAAGGGAGCGATTACAATGAGCAGTTCTTC.

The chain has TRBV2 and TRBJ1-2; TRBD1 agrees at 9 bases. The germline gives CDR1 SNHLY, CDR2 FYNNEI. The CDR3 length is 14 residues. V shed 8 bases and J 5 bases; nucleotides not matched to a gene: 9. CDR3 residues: CASSLGGTGYGYTF. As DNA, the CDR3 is TGTGCCAGCTCTTTAGGGGGGACAGGGTATGGCTACACCTTC.

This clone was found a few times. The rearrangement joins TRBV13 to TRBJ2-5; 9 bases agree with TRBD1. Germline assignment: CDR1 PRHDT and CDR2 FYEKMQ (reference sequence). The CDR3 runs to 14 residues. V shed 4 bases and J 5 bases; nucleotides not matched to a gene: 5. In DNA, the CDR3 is TGTGCCAGCAGCTCCGGGACAGGGTCCGAGACCCAGTACTTC. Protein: CASSSGTGSETQYF.

CDR3 in DNA: TGTGCCAGCAGCGCAGGGCGTTGTCCTTATAATTCACCCCTCCACTTT. Its protein product is CASSAGRCPYNSPLHF. The rearrangement uses TRBV21-1 and TRBJ1-6; the D call in the table, TRBD1, was not verified against the DNA. TRBV21-1 is labeled a pseudogene. There are 16 residues in the CDR3.

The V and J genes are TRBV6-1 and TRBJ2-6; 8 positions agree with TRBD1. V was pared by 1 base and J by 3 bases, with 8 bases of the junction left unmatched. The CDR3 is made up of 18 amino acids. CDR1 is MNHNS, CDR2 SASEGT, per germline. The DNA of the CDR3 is TGTGCCAGCAGTGAAGTTCTAGACAGGGGAGGTGGGGCCAACGTCCTGACTTTC. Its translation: CASSEVLDRGGGANVLTF.

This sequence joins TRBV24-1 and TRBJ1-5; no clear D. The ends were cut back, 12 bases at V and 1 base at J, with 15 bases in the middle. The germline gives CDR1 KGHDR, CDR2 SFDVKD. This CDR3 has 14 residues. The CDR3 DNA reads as TGTGCCCTTATAGCGGTCAGAAGCAATCAGCCCCAGCATTTT. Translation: CALIAVRSNQPQHF.

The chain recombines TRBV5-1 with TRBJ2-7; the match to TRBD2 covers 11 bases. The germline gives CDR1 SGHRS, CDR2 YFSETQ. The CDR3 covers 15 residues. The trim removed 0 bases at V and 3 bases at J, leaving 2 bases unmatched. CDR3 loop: CASSLATSGGYEQYF. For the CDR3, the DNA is TGCGCCAGCAGCTTGGCTACTAGCGGGGGCTACGAGCAGTACTTC.

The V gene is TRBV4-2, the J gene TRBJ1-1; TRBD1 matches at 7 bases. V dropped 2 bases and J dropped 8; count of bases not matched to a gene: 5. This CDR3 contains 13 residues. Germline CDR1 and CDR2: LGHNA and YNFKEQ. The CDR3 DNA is TGTGCCAGCAGCCAAAGGGGGCAGGGGGAAGCTTTCTTT. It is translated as CASSQRGQGEAFF.

CDR3 DNA sequence: TGTGCCAGCAGTGAAGGAGGGGGACCCGGTCAGCCCCAGCATTTT. This translates into CASSEGGGPGQPQHF. The chain uses TRBV6-1 and TRBJ1-5, with D maybe TRBD1 (6 bases). The CDR3 has 15 amino acids. V lost 1 base and J lost 6, with 13 bases in between. CDR1 is MNHNS and CDR2 is SASEGT in the germline V gene.

The CDR3 region is CASTADYGYTF. The CDR3 DNA reads as TGTGCCAGCACCGCGGACTATGGCTACACCTTC. J is TRBJ1-2 and V is TRBV25-1; D is ambiguous. The CDR3 spans 11 residues. Trimming shortened V by 7 bases and J by 3 bases, and 6 bases separated the two germline ends. Germline CDR1 reads MGHDK; CDR2 reads SYGVNS.

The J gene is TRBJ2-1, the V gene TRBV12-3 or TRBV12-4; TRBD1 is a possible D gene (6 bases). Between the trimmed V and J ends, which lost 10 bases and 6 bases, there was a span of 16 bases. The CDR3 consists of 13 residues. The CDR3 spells CATTEAGVNEQFF. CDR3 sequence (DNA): TGTGCCACCACCGAGGCAGGGGTCAATGAGCAGTTCTTC.

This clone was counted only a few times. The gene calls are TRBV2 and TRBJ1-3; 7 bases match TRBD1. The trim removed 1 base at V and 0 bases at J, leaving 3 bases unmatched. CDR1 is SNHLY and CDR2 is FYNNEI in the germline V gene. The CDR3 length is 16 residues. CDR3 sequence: CASSEGGQLSGNTIYF. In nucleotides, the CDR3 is TGTGCCAGCAGTGAAGGGGGACAGCTCTCTGGAAACACCATATATTTT.

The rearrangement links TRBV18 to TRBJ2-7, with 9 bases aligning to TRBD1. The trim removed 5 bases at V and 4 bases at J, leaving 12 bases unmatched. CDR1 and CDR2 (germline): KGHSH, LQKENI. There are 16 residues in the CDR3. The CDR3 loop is CASSSRDRVGEYEQYF. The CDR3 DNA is TGTGCCAGCTCATCCCGGGACAGGGTGGGAGAGTACGAGCAGTACTTC. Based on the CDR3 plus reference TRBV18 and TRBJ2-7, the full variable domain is NAGVMQNPRHLVRRRGQEARLRCSPMKGHSHVYWYRQLPEEGLKFMVYLQKENIIDESGMPKERFSAEFPKEGPSILRIQQVVRGDSAAYFCASSSRDRVGEYEQYFGPGTRLTVT.

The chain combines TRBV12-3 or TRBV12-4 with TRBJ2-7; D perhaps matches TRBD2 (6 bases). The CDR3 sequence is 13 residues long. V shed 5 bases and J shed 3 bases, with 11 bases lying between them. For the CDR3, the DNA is TGTGCCAGCAGTCCGGGGACTGTCTACGAGCAGTACTTC. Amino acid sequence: CASSPGTVYEQYF.